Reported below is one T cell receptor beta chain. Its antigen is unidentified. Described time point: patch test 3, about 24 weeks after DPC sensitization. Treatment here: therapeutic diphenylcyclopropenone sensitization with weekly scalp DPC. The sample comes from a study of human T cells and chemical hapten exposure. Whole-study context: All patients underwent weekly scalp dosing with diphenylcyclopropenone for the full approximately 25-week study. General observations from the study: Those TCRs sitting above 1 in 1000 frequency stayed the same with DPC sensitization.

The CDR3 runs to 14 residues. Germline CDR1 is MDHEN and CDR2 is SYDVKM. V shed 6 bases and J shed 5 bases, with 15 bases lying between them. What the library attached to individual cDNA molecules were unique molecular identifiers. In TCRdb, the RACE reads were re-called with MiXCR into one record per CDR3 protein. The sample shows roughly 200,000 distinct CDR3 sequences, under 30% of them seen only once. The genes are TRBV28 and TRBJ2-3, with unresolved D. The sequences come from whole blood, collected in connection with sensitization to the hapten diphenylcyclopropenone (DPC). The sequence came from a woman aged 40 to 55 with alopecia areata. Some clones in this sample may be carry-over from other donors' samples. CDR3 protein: CASSPVLGKDTQYF. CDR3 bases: TGTGCCAGCAGCCCAGTCCTTGGAAAAGATACGCAGTATTTT. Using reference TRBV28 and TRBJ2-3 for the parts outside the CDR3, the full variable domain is DVKVTQSSRYLVKRTGEKVFLECVQDMDHENMFWYRQDPGLGLRLIYFSYDVKMKEKGDIPEGYSVSREKKERFSLILESASTNQTSMYLCASSPVLGKDTQYFGPGTRLTVL.